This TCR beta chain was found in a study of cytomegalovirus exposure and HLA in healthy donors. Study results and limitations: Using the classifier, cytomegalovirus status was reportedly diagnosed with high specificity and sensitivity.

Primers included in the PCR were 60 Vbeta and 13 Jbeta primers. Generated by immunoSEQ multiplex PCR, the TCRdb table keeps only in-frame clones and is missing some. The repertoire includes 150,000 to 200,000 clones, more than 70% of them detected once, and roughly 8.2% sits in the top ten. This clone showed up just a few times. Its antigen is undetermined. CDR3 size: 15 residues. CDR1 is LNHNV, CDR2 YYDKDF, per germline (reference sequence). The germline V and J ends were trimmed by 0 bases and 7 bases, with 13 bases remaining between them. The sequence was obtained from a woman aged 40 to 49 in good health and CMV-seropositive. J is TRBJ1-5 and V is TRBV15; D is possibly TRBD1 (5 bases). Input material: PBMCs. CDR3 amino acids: CATSRDRAGNQPQHF. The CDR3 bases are TGTGCCACCAGCAGAGATCGGGCAGGGAACCAGCCCCAGCATTTT.